This TCR beta chain was obtained from a study of shared clonotypes between healthy human individuals. For the study at large: Donors had three CD4 naive, three CD4 memory, two CD8 naive and one CD8 memory plate apiece.

Method: immunoSEQ multiplex PCR; TCRdb's copy keeps in-frame clones and lacks some. The sample has 2 million to 2.5 million clones; more than 90% are singletons. CDR3 size: 15 residues. The germline CDR1 and CDR2 sequences are ENHRY and SYGVKD. V trimming: 9 bases; J trimming: 5 bases; junction bases outside the gene matches: 8. This sequence originates from a young man in good health. Sequencing was carried out using naive CD4+ T cells sorted from blood. Subset in this sample: CD45RA+ positively selected. The chain is built from TRBV10-3 and TRBJ2-2; 11 nucleotides agree with TRBD1. This CDR3 is CAIHPDRGLTGELFF. The CDR3 DNA sequence: TGTGCCATACACCCGGACAGGGGGCTTACCGGGGAGCTGTTTTTT.